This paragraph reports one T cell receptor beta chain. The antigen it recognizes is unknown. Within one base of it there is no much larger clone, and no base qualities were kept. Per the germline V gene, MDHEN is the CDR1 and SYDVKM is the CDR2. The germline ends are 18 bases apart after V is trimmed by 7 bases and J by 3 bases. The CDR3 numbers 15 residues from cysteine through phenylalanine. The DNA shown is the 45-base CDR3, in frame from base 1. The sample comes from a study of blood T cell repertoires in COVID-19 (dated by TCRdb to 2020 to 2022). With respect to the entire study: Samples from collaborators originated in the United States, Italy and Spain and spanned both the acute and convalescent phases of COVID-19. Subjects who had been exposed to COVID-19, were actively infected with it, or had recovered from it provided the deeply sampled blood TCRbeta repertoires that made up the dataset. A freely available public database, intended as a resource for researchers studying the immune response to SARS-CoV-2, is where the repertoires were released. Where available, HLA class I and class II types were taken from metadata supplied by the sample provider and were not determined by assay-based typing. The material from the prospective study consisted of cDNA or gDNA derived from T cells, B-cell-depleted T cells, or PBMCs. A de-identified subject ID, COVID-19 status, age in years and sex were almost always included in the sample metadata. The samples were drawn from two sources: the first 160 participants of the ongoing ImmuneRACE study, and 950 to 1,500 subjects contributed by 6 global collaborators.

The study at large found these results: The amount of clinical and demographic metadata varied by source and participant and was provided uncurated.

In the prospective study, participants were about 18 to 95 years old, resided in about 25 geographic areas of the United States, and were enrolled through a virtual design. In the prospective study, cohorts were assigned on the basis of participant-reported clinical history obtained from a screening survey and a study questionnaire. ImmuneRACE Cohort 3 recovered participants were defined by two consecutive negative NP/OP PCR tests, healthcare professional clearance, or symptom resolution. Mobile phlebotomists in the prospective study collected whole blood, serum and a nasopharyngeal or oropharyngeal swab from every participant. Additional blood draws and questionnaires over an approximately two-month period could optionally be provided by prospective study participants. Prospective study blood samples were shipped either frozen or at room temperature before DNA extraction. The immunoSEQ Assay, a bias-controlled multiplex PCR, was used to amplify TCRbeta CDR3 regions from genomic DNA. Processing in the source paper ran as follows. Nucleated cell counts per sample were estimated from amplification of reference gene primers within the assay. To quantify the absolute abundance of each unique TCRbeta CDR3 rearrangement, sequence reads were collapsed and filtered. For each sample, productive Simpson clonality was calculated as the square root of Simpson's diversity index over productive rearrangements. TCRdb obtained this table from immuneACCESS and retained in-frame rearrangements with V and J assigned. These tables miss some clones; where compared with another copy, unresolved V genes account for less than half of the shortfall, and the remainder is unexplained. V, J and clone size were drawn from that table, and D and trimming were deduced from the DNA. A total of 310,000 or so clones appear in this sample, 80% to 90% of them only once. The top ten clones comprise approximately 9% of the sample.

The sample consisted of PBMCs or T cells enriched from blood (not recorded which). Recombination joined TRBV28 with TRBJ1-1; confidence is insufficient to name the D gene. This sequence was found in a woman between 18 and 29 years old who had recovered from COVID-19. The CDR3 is CASTTPTRAHTEAFF. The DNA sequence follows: TGTGCCAGCACCACCCCCACCCGCGCGCACACTGAAGCTTTCTTT.